One sample yielded the 11 T cell receptor beta chains listed below, sequenced in a study of OX40 agonist ivuxolimab in advanced cancers. Method: immunoSEQ multiplex PCR; TCRdb's copy keeps in-frame clones and lacks some. Of fewer than 90,000 clones listed, 85% to 90% were seen once; the top ten hold around 2%. The sample was CD4+ or CD8+ T cells sorted from blood, taken in a trial of the OX40 agonist ivuxolimab. These receptors originate from an adult with an advanced solid tumor such as melanoma, head and neck, liver or kidney cancer.

The table lists this clone with a count of one. The chain combines TRBV5-1 with TRBJ2-7, with D possibly being TRBD2 (6 bases). V was clipped by 0 bases and J by 7 bases, with 11 bases between them. CDR3 size: 13 residues. Germline V CDR1 and CDR2: SGHRS, YFSETQ. DNA of the CDR3: TGCGCCAGCAGCTTGGACGCGGGAAGGGAGCAGTACTTC. Translated: CASSLDAGREQYF.

On this clone: A read error may produce the germline difference seen at one junction end. This sequence joins TRBV19 and TRBJ2-7, with D perhaps being TRBD1 or TRBD2 (6 bases each). The germline V gene encodes CDR1 LNHDA and CDR2 SQIVND (reference sequence). The CDR3 extends over 14 amino acids. CDR3 in amino acids: CASSIKISAGDLDF. The CDR3 DNA is TGTGCCAGTAGTATCAAAATTTCAGCAGGGGACTTGGACTTC.

The V gene is TRBV7-8, the J gene TRBJ1-1; TRBD1 aligns across 7 bases. Germline lookup yields CDR1 SGHVS and CDR2 FQNEAQ. The CDR3 is 13 amino acids. J was trimmed by 7 bases and V by 1 base; bases with no gene match: 3. CDR3 sequence (DNA): TGTGCCAGCAGCTTAGTGGGACAGCTTGAAGCTTTCTTT. This translates into CASSLVGQLEAFF. The whole variable domain, remainder taken from reference TRBV7-8 and TRBJ1-1, is GAGVSQSPRYKVAKRGQDVALRCDPISGHVSLFWYQQALGQGPEFLTYFQNEAQLDKSGLPSDRFFAERPEGSVSTLKIQRTQQEDSAVYLCASSLVGQLEAFFGQGTRLTVV.

This clone has only a few counts. The CDR3: CASSLVEGSGSESDTQYF. As DNA, the CDR3 is TGTGCCAGCAGCTTAGTGGAAGGTAGCGGGAGCGAGTCAGATACGCAGTATTTT. V is TRBV7-8 and J is TRBJ2-3; 9 positions match TRBD2. The V gene's germline CDR1 is SGHVS and CDR2 FQNEAQ. The CDR3 sequence is 18 residues long. V was pared by 1 base and J by 4 bases, with 12 bases of the junction left unmatched.

This clone appeared a single time. V is TRBV5-1 and J is TRBJ1-4, with TRBD1 matching over 8 bases. V shed 4 bases, J shed 8 bases, and the junction held 10 bases outside the gene matches. There are 15 residues in the CDR3. CDR1 SGHRS and CDR2 YFSETQ come from the germline V gene. The CDR3 reads CASSLTDRVNEKLFF. DNA for the CDR3: TGCGCCAGCAGCCTCACGGACAGGGTTAACGAAAAACTGTTTTTT.

This clone was seen a handful of times. The chain is built from TRBV5-1 and TRBJ2-7; 11 bases align to TRBD2. The CDR3 is made up of 16 amino acids. The junction had 9 bases not matched to a gene; V was cut back by 4 bases and J by 3 bases. Looked up from germline, CDR1 is SGHRS and CDR2 is YFSETQ. The CDR3 nucleotides read TGCGCCAGCAGCCCTGGTGCTAGCGGGAGGAACTACGAGCAGTACTTC. Translation: CASSPGASGRNYEQYF.

The rearrangement links TRBV30 to TRBJ1-5, with D maybe TRBD1 (6 bases). The CDR3 length is 15 residues. Germline assignment: CDR1 GTSNPN and CDR2 SVGIG (reference sequence). V lost 0 bases and J lost 8, with 17 bases in between. CDR3: CAWSVTGYGVKPQHF. The CDR3 region has the DNA TGTGCCTGGAGTGTAACAGGGTACGGCGTTAAGCCCCAGCATTTT.

The chain combines TRBV19 with TRBJ2-7; D perhaps matches TRBD1 (5 bases). This CDR3 spans 12 amino acids. Germline V gene lookup returns CDR1 LNHDA and CDR2 SQIVND (reference sequence). The V gene lost 5 bases and the J gene lost 7 bases, with 12 bases spanning the gap. The CDR3 DNA follows: TGTGCCAGTAGTTCAGGGTTCGGGGAGCAGTACTTC. It encodes CASSSGFGEQYF. The whole variable domain, remainder taken from reference TRBV19 and TRBJ2-7, is DGGITQSPKYLFRKEGQNVTLSCEQNLNHDAMYWYRQDPGQGLRLIYYSQIVNDFQKGDIAEGYSVSREKKESFPLTVTSAQKNPTAFYLCASSSGFGEQYFGPGTRLTVT.

The chain couples TRBV9 to TRBJ1-2; 8 bases align to TRBD1. Germline V gives CDR1 SGDLS, CDR2 YYNGEE. J was trimmed by 6 bases and V by 0 bases; bases with no gene match: 13. This CDR3 has 17 amino acids. The CDR3 spells CASSVANGGQGDNGYTF. Written as DNA, the CDR3 is TGTGCCAGCAGCGTAGCCAACGGCGGACAGGGAGATAATGGCTACACCTTC.

The rearrangement links TRBV5-4 to TRBJ1-2; 9 nucleotides match TRBD1. The CDR3 spans 16 residues. From germline, CDR1 is SGHNT and CDR2 YYREEE (reference sequence). V shed 0 bases, J shed 6 bases, and the junction held 9 bases outside the gene matches. The CDR3 protein is CASSLGGQGIGNGYTF. DNA for the CDR3: TGTGCCAGCAGCTTGGGGGGACAGGGAATTGGGAATGGCTACACCTTC.

V usage is TRBV5-1 and J usage is TRBJ2-2; TRBD2 matches at 8 bases. CDR1 is SGHRS and CDR2 is YFSETQ in the germline V gene. After removal of 5 bases from V and 7 bases from J, the junction contained 4 bases not matched to a gene. This CDR3 region has 13 residues. The CDR3 is CASSLSGNGELFF. The CDR3 DNA reads as TGCGCCAGCAGTCTTAGCGGGAACGGGGAGCTGTTTTTT.